The T cell receptor (beta chain) under discussion was sequenced for a study of graft-versus-host responses after intestinal transplantation. Study in general: Uniformly, recipients were administered anti-thymocyte globulin induction with subsequent tacrolimus and steroids for three to four years.

The CDR3 contains 15 residues. The germline V and J ends were trimmed by 0 bases and 0 bases, with 9 bases remaining between them. The germline V gene has CDR1 PRHDT and CDR2 FYEKMQ (reference sequence). Data came from immunoSEQ multiplex PCR; TCRdb stores just in-frame clones and leaves some out. The table has about 21,000 clones, roughly 92% seen once. Here the sequenced sample was PBMCs, taken about 250 days after intestinal transplant. The sequence came from a human patient who received an intestinal transplant, so some T cells may come from the graft donor. V gene TRBV13 combines with J gene TRBJ2-7; D possibly corresponds to TRBD2 (6 bases). CDR3 nucleotide sequence: TGTGCCAGCAGCTTAGGGGCTAGCGTCTCCTACGAGCAGTACTTC. Residues: CASSLGASVSYEQYF.